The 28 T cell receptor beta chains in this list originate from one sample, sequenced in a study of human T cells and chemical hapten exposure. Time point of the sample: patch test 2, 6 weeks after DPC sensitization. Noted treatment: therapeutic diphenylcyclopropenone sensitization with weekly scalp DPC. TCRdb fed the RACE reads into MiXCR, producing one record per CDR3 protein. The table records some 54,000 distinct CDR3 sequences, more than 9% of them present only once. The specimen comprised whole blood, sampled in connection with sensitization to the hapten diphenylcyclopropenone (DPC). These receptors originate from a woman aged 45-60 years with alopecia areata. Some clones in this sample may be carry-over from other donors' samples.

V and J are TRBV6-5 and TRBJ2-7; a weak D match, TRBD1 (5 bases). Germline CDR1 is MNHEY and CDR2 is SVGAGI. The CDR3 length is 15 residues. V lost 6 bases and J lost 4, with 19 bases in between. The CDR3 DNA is TGTGCCAGCAGCCGTGACAGTACCCTAGGGTACGAGCAGTACTTC. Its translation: CASSRDSTLGYEQYF.

CDR3 DNA sequence: TGTGCCAGCAGAGGGCTAGCTCGAGAGACCCAGTACTTC. It encodes CASRGLARETQYF. The chain couples TRBV12-3 or TRBV12-4 to TRBJ2-5, with D maybe TRBD2 (5 bases). This CDR3 has 13 amino acids. Trimming removed 6 bases at V and 4 bases at J, with 12 bases between.

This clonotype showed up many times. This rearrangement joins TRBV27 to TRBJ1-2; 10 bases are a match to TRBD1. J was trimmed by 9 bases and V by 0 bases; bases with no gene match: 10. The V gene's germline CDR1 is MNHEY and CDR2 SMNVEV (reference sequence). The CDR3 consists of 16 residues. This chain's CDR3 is CASSLSVGQGIRSYTF. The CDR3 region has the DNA TGTGCCAGCAGTTTATCTGTGGGACAGGGGATAAGGAGCTACACCTTC.

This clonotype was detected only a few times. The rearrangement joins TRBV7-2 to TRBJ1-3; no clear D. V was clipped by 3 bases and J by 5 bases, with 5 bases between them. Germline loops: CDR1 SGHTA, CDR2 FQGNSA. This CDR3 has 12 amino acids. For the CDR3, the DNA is TGTGCCAGCAGCTTCCCCCGAAACACCATATATTTT. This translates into CASSFPRNTIYF.

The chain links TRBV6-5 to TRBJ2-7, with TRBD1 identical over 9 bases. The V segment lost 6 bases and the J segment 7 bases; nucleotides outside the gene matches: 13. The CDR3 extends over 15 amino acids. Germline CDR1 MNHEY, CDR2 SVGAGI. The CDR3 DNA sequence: TGTGCCAGCAGAGAACCCGGGACAGGGTCGGCGGAGCAGTACTTC. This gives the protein CASREPGTGSAEQYF.

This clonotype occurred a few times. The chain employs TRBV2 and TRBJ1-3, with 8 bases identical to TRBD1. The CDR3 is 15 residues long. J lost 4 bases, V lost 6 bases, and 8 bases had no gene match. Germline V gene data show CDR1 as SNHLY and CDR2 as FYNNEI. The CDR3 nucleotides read TGTGCCAGCAGCCGACAGGGGTCGGACGGAAACACCATATATTTT. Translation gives CASSRQGSDGNTIYF.

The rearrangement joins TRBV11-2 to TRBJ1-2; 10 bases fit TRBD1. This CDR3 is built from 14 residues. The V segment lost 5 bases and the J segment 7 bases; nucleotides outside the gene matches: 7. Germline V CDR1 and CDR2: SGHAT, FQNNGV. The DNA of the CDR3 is TGTGCCAGCAGCCCGGGACAGGGGATGGGTGGCTACACCTTC. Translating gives CASSPGQGMGGYTF.

As DNA, the CDR3 is TGCGCCAGCAGCGTGACTAGCGGGGGTTCCGCTACGCAGTATTTT. Its protein product is CASSVTSGGSATQYF. This chain uses TRBV5-1 with TRBJ2-3; 12 nucleotides agree with TRBD2. The CDR3 length is 15 residues. Germline V gene data show CDR1 as SGHRS and CDR2 as YFSETQ. V gave up 4 bases and J gave up 8 bases; unmatched junction bases: 8.

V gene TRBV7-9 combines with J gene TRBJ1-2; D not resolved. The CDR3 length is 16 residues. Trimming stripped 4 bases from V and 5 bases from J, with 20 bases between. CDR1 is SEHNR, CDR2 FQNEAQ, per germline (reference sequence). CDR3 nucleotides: TGTGCCAGCAGCTCCCCGCCGGAGCCATATGAATATGGCTACACCTTC. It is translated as CASSSPPEPYEYGYTF.

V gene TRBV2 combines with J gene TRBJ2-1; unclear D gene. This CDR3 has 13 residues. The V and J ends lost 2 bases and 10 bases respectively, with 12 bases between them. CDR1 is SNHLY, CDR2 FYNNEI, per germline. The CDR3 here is CASSEWTGGEQFF. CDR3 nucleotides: TGTGCCAGCAGTGAATGGACGGGCGGCGAGCAGTTCTTC.

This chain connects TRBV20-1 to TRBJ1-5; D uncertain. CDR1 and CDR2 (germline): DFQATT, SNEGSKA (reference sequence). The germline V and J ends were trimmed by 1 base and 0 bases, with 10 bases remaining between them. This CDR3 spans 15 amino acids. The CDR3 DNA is TGCAGTGCTAGAGTCCCGGGAAATAGCAATCAGCCCCAGCATTTT. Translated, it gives CSARVPGNSNQPQHF.

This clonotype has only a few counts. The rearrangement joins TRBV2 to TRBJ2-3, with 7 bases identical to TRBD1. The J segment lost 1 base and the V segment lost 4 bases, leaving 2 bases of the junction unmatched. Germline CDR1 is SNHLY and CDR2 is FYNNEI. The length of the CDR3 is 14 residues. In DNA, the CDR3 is TGTGCCAGCAGTGTTACAGGGGGCACAGATACGCAGTATTTT. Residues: CASSVTGGTDTQYF.

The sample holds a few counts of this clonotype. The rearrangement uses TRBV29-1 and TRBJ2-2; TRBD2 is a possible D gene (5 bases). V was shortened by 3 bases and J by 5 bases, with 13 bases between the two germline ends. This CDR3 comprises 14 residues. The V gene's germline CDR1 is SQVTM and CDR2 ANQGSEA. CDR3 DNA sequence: TGCAGCGTTGATTCAGGTTGGAGGACCGGGGAGCTGTTTTTT. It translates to CSVDSGWRTGELFF.

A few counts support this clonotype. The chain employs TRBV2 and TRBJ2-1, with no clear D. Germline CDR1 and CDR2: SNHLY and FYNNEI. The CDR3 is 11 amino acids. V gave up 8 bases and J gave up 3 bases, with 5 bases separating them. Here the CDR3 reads CASQNYNEQFF. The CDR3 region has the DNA TGTGCCAGCCAGAACTACAATGAGCAGTTCTTC.

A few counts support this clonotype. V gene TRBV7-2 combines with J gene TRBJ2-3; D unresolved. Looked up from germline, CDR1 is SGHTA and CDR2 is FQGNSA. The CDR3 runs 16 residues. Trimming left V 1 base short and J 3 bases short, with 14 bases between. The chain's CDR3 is CASSLVGPGPTDTQYF. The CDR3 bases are TGTGCCAGCAGCTTAGTAGGACCGGGCCCGACAGATACGCAGTATTTT.

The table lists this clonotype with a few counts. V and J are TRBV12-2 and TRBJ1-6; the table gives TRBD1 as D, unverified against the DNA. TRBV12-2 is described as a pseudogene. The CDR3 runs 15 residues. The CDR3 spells CASRSQWGNNSPLHF. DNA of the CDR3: TGTGCAAGTCGCTCTCAGTGGGGGAATAATTCACCCCTCCACTTT.

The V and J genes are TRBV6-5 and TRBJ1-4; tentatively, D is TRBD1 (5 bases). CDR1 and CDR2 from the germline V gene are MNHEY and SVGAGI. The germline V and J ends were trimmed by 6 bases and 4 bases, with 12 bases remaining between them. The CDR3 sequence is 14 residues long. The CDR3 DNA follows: TGTGCCAGCAGCCGGGACCATAATAATGAAAAACTGTTTTTT. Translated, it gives CASSRDHNNEKLFF.

The CDR3 here is CASSLPGTNNEQFF. In DNA, the CDR3 is TGTGCCAGCAGCCTCCCCGGGACTAACAATGAGCAGTTCTTC. The chain couples TRBV3-1 to TRBJ2-1; 7 bases match TRBD2. The CDR3 contains 14 residues. Germline trimming cut 4 bases from V and 5 bases from J; bases unmatched to any gene: 5. Germline values: CDR1 LGHDT, CDR2 YNNKEL (reference sequence).

The CDR3 bases are TGTGCCAGCAGTCCGCCGACAGGGGAGGAGACCCAGTACTTC. This sequence encodes CASSPPTGEETQYF. The chain joins TRBV12-3 or TRBV12-4 to TRBJ2-5; 8 bases agree with TRBD1. The trim removed 5 bases at V and 5 bases at J, leaving 7 bases unmatched. The CDR3 spans 14 residues.

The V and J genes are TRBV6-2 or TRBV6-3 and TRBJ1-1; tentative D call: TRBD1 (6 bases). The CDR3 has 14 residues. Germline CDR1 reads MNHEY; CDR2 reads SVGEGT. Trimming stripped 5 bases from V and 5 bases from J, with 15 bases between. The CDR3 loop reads CASSVQGGRTEAFF. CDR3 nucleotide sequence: TGTGCCAGCAGTGTACAGGGAGGTCGAACTGAAGCTTTCTTT.

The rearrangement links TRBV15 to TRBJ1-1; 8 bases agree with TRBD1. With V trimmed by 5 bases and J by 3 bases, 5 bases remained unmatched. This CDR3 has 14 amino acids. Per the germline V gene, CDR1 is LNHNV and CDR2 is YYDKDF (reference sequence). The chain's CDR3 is CATSRQGPDTEAFF. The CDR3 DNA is TGTGCCACCAGCCGACAGGGGCCAGACACTGAAGCTTTCTTT. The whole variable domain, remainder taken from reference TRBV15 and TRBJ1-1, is DAMVIQNPRYQVTQFGKPVTLSCSQTLNHNVMYWYQQKSSQAPKLLFHYYDKDFNNEADTPDNFQSRRPNTSFCFLDIRSPGLGDTAMYLCATSRQGPDTEAFFGQGTRLTVV.

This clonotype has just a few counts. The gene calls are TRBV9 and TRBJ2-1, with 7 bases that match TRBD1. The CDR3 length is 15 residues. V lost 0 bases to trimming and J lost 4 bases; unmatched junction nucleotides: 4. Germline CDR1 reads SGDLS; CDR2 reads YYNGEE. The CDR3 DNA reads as TGTGCCAGCAGCGTAGAGGGGGCCCAATACAATGAGCAGTTCTTC. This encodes CASSVEGAQYNEQFF.

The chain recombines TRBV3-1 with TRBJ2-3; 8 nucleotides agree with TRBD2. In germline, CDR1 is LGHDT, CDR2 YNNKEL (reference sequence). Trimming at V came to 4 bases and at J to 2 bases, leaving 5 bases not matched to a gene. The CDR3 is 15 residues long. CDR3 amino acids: CASSLGLGDTDTQYF. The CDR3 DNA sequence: TGTGCCAGCAGCCTGGGACTAGGCGACACAGATACGCAGTATTTT.

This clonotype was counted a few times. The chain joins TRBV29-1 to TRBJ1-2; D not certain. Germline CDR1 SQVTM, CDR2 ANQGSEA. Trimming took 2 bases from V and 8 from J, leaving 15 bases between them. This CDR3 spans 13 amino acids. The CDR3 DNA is TGCAGCGTTGAATATTTCGCCACGACGGGCTACACCTTC. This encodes CSVEYFATTGYTF.

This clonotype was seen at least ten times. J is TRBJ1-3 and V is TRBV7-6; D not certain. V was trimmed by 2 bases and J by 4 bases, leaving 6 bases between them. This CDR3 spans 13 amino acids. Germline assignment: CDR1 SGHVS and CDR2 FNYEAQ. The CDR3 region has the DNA TGTGCCAGCAGCTTAACGGCGGGAAACACCATATATTTT. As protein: CASSLTAGNTIYF.

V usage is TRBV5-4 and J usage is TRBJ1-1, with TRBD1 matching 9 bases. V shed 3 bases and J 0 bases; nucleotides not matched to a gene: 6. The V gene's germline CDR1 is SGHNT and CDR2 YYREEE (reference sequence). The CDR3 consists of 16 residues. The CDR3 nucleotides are TGTGCCAGCAGCTCAATACAGGGGGCCATGAACACTGAAGCTTTCTTT. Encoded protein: CASSSIQGAMNTEAFF.

The CDR3 is CASIGYEQYF. Written as DNA, the CDR3 is TGTGCCAGCATTGGGTACGAGCAGTACTTC. This chain connects TRBV28 to TRBJ2-7; D unclear. The CDR3 sequence is 10 residues long. Germline values: CDR1 MDHEN, CDR2 SYDVKM. Trimming took 7 bases from V and 4 from J, leaving 5 bases between them.

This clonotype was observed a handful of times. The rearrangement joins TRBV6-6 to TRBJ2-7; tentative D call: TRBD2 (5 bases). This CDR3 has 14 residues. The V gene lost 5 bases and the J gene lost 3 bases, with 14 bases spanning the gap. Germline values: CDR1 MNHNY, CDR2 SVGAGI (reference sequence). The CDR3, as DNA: TGTGCCAGCAGTCAACTGCTAGCCAGCTACGAGCAGTACTTC. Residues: CASSQLLASYEQYF.